The clone carrying this TCR beta chain turned up a few times. CDR1 is SQVTM, CDR2 ANQGSEA, per germline. The CDR3 runs 14 residues. J lost 0 bases, V lost 2 bases, and 3 bases had no gene match. The data derive from a study of blood T cell repertoires in COVID-19. Whole-study context: Acute-phase and convalescent COVID-19 samples originated in the United States, Italy and Spain. T cells, B-cell-depleted T cells, or PBMCs supplied cDNA or gDNA.

This table comes from immunoSEQ multiplex PCR, and its TCRdb copy is limited to in-frame clones, with some not included. The sample has about 240,000 clones; roughly 86% are singletons. This receptor was identified in a woman aged 30 to 39 who had recovered from COVID-19. Sequences were obtained from peripheral blood. This chain links TRBV29-1 with TRBJ1-1; the match to TRBD1 covers 7 bases. CDR3: CSVESGTVNTEAFF. The CDR3 coding sequence is TGCAGCGTTGAATCTGGGACAGTGAACACTGAAGCTTTCTTT.